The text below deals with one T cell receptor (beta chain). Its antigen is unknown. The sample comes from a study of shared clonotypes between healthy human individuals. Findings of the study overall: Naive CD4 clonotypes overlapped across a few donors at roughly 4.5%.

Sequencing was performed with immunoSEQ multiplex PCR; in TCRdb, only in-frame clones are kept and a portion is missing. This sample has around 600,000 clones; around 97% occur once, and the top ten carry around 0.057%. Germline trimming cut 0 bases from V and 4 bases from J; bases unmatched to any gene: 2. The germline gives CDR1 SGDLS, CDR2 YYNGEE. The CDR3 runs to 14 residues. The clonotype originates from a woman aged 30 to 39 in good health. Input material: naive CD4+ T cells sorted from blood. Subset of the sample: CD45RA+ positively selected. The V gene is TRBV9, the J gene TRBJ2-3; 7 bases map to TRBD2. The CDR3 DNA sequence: TGTGCCAGCAGCGTAGCCAGCGGGGCAGATACGCAGTATTTT. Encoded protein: CASSVASGADTQYF.